Below are 15 T cell receptor beta chains sequenced from a single sample in a study of blood T cells in healthy people across ages. The second PCR ran about 6 to 12 cycles with a sample-barcoded 5' primer and J-beta primers. Each CDR3 protein gets one entry after TCRdb re-called the 5' RACE reads with MiXCR. The table has 1.5 million to 2 million distinct CDR3 sequences, roughly 30% seen once. Source material: blood. Receptors were obtained from a woman in her twenties or thirties in good health.

The sample holds a few counts of this clonotype. This chain connects TRBV11-2 to TRBJ2-5, with D maybe TRBD1 (6 bases). Germline V lookup: CDR1 SGHAT, CDR2 FQNNGV. The CDR3 is 15 amino acids. V lost 0 bases and J lost 5, with 13 bases in between. CDR3 amino acids: CASSLEARGFETQYF. Written as DNA, the CDR3 is TGTGCCAGCAGCTTAGAGGCCAGGGGCTTTGAGACCCAGTACTTC.

The rearrangement links TRBV6-6 to TRBJ1-2, with 9 bases lining up with TRBD1. This CDR3 is built from 14 residues. Germline values: CDR1 MNHNY, CDR2 SVGAGI (reference sequence). The J segment lost 8 bases and the V segment lost 4 bases, leaving 8 bases of the junction unmatched. The CDR3 coding sequence is TGTGCCAGCAGTTCCCGGGGACAGGGCGGGGGCTACACCTTC. Translating gives CASSSRGQGGGYTF.

This clonotype appeared a few times. The V and J genes are TRBV6-2 or TRBV6-3 and TRBJ2-2; 11 nucleotides align to TRBD2. The trim removed 5 bases at V and 3 bases at J, leaving 2 bases unmatched. The CDR3 spans 15 residues. The germline CDR1 and CDR2 sequences are MNHEY and SVGEGT. CDR3: CASSLLAGDTGELFF. Written as DNA, the CDR3 is TGTGCCAGCAGTCTACTAGCGGGAGACACCGGGGAGCTGTTTTTT.

V usage is TRBV29-1 and J usage is TRBJ2-1, with TRBD2 matching over 9 bases. V lost 5 bases, J lost 7 bases, and 15 bases stayed unmatched. The CDR3 runs to 16 residues. The V gene's germline CDR1 is SQVTM and CDR2 ANQGSEA. Here the CDR3 reads CSVLPRLAGVGNEQFF. CDR3 DNA sequence: TGCAGCGTTCTGCCGCGTTTAGCGGGAGTGGGTAATGAGCAGTTCTTC.

The chain carries TRBV2 and TRBJ2-4; 8 nucleotides match TRBD1. From germline, CDR1 is SNHLY and CDR2 FYNNEI. This CDR3 is built from 15 residues. With V trimmed by 7 bases and J by 1 base, 6 bases remained unmatched. The CDR3 loop is CASTLGQGAKNIQYF. CDR3 nucleotides: TGTGCCAGCACCTTAGGACAGGGCGCCAAAAACATTCAGTACTTC.

V is TRBV23-1 and J is TRBJ2-3, with D possibly being TRBD1 (5 bases). TRBV23-1 is marked as an open reading frame, function uncertain. Deletions cut 0 bases from V and 2 bases from J, with 18 bases between. This CDR3 has 18 residues. The CDR3 DNA reads as TGCGCCAGCAGTCAATCCCCTCGGACATTACGATCCACAGATACGCAGTATTTT. It is translated as CASSQSPRTLRSTDTQYF.

The genes are TRBV5-5 and TRBJ2-3, with D possibly being TRBD1 (8 bases). Germline V gives CDR1 SGHKS, CDR2 YYEKEE (reference sequence). The CDR3 length is 19 residues. Trimming removed 3 bases at V and 4 bases at J, with 27 bases between. CDR3 sequence (DNA): TGTGCCAGCAGCTATTCCCTCGACAGGGGAGGTGGGAGGGCAGATACGCAGTATTTT. Residues: CASSYSLDRGGGRADTQYF.

This chain connects TRBV12-3 or TRBV12-4 to TRBJ1-1; 7 bases line up with TRBD1. The V segment lost 6 bases and the J segment 4 bases; nucleotides outside the gene matches: 8. The CDR3 spans 14 residues. The CDR3 nucleotides read TGTGCCAGCAGATACGCAGGGGGAGGCACTGAAGCTTTCTTT. Translating it yields CASRYAGGGTEAFF.

This clonotype showed up just a few times. The chain couples TRBV2 to TRBJ1-1; D is possibly TRBD1 (6 bases). The CDR3 spans 13 residues. V gave up 10 bases and J gave up 6 bases, with 18 bases separating them. Germline assignment: CDR1 SNHLY and CDR2 FYNNEI. The CDR3 DNA reads as TGTGCCAACGGGAGACAGGTTAGATCTGAAGCTTTCTTT. Its translation is CANGRQVRSEAFF.

This chain uses TRBV3-1 with TRBJ1-1; D gene unclear. Germline-derived CDR1 and CDR2 are LGHDT and YNNKEL (reference sequence). The CDR3 has 14 amino acids. Trimming removed 3 bases at V and 13 bases at J, with 21 bases between. The CDR3 sequence: CASSHHRTVHKVFF. CDR3 coding DNA: TGTGCCAGCAGCCACCACCGGACGGTTCATAAAGTTTTCTTT.

The CDR3 region has the DNA TGTGCCAGCAGCCAAGAAACCCCGGACCTAGCGTACTTC. It encodes CASSQETPDLAYF. The chain has TRBV3-1 and TRBJ2-5, with D tentatively TRBD2 (5 bases). Trimming took off 0 bases at V and 13 bases at J, with 15 bases between the two ends. The CDR3 is made up of 13 amino acids. Germline assignment: CDR1 LGHDT and CDR2 YNNKEL (reference sequence).

Comments on this clonotype: At one of its ends the junction is not consistent with the germline gene, which may arise from a read error. The rearrangement joins TRBV5-1 to TRBJ2-1; 10 nucleotides agree with TRBD2. Germline V gene sequence: CDR1 SGHRS, CDR2 YFSETQ. The CDR3 is made up of 14 amino acids. CDR3 amino acids: CTSSPSGGYNEQFF. Written as DNA, the CDR3 is TGCACCAGCAGCCCTAGCGGGGGCTACAATGAGCAGTTCTTC.

This clonotype was observed a handful of times. The chain links TRBV12-3 or TRBV12-4 to TRBJ2-5; weak D call: TRBD2 (5 bases). The CDR3 consists of 12 residues. Trimming removed 6 bases from V and 5 bases from J, with 10 bases in between. CDR3 nucleotide sequence: TGTGCCAGCAGCCGGGGAGATGAGACCCAGTACTTC. Protein sequence: CASSRGDETQYF.

This clonotype showed up just a few times. The chain couples TRBV6-6 to TRBJ2-1, with D possibly TRBD2 on 6 matching bases. Germline CDR1 and CDR2: MNHNY and SVGAGI (reference sequence). Trimming shortened V by 6 bases and J by 2 bases, and 11 bases separated the two germline ends. The CDR3 is made up of 14 amino acids. CDR3 sequence: CASRKTGAYNEQFF. CDR3 coding DNA: TGTGCCAGCAGGAAAACGGGGGCCTACAATGAGCAGTTCTTC.

This clonotype was detected a few times. The chain employs TRBV29-1 and TRBJ1-2, with 11 bases fitting TRBD1. The junction had 16 bases not matched to a gene; V was cut back by 0 bases and J by 7 bases. Germline V CDR1 and CDR2: SQVTM, ANQGSEA. This CDR3 is built from 18 residues. DNA for the CDR3: TGCAGCGTTGAAGAGTTATCCCGGGCTCGGACAGGGGGCTCTGGCTACACCTTC. Protein: CSVEELSRARTGGSGYTF. The full variable domain, completed using reference TRBV29-1 and TRBJ1-2, is SAVISQKPSRDICQRGTSLTIQCQVDSQVTMMFWYRQQPGQSLTLIATANQGSEATYESGFVIDKFPISRPNLTFSTLTVSNMSPEDSSIYLCSVEELSRARTGGSGYTFGSGTRLTVV.